The source of this TCR beta chain is a study of blood T cell repertoires in COVID-19. Produced via immunoSEQ multiplex PCR; TCRdb's table is partial and in-frame only. Of approximately 200,000 clones detected, 85% to 90% appear once; the ten largest clones hold roughly 4.5%. The CDR3 extends over 14 amino acids. The trim removed 5 bases at V and 6 bases at J, leaving 7 bases unmatched. CDR1 and CDR2 from the germline V gene are LNHDA and SQIVND (reference sequence). The chain combines TRBV19 with TRBJ1-5; 7 positions agree with TRBD1. Sequenced sample: peripheral blood. This receptor was identified in a man in his forties or fifties with acute or convalescent COVID-19. The CDR3 nucleotides are TGTGCCAGTAGTTCTCGACAGGGTAGTCAGCCCCAGCATTTT. Its protein product is CASSSRQGSQPQHF. Looking up the rest from reference TRBV19 and TRBJ1-5 gives the full variable domain: DGGITQSPKYLFRKEGQNVTLSCEQNLNHDAMYWYRQDPGQGLRLIYYSQIVNDFQKGDIAEGYSVSREKKESFPLTVTSAQKNPTAFYLCASSSRQGSQPQHFGDGTRLSIL.